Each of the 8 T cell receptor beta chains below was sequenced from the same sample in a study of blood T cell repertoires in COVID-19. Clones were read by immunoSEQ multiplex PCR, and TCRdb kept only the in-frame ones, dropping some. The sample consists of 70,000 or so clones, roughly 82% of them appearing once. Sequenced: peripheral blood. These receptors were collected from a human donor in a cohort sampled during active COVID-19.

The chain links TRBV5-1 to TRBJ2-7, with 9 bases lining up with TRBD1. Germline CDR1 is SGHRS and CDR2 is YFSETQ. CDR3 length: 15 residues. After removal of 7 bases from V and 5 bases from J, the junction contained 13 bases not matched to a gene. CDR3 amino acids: CASATRDRVYHEQYF. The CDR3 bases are TGCGCCAGCGCCACCCGGGACAGGGTGTACCACGAGCAGTACTTC.

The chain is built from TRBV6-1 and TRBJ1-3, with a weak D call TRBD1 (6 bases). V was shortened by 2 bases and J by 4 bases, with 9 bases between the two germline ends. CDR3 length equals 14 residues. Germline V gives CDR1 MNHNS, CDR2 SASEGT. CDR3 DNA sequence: TGTGCCAGCAGTGAACACAGGGTCGGAAACACCATATATTTT. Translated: CASSEHRVGNTIYF.

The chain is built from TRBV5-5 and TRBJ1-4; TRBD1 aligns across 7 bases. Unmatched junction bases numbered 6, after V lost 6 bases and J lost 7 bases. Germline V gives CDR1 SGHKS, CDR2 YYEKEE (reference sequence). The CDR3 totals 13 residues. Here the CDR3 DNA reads TGTGCCAGCAATCCGACAGGGTTTGAAAAACTGTTTTTT. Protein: CASNPTGFEKLFF.

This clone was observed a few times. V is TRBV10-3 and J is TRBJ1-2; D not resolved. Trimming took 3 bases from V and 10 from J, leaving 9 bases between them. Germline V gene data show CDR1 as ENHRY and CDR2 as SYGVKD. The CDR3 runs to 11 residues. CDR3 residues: CAISDQEDYTF. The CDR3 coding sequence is TGTGCCATCAGTGACCAGGAGGACTACACCTTC.

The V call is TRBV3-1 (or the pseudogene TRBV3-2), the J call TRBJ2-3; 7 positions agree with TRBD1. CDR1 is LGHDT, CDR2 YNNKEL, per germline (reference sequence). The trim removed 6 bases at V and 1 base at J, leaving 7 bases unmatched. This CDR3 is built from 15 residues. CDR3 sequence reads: CASRGKGGRTDTQYF. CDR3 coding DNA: TGTGCCAGCAGGGGCAAAGGGGGCCGCACAGATACGCAGTATTTT.

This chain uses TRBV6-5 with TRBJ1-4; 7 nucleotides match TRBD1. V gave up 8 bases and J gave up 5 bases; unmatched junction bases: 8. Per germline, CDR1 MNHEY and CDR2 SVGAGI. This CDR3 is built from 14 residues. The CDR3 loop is CASGRTGGNEKLFF. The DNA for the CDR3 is TGTGCCAGCGGGCGGACAGGCGGGAATGAAAAACTGTTTTTT.

The CDR3 region is CASSETGTFSYEQYF. CDR3 DNA sequence: TGTGCCAGCAGTGAAACCGGGACTTTCTCCTACGAGCAGTACTTC. The chain joins TRBV6-1 to TRBJ2-7; TRBD2 might be the D (6 bases). The CDR3 is made up of 15 amino acids. The germline CDR1 and CDR2 sequences are MNHNS and SASEGT. Trimming left V 2 bases short and J 0 bases short, with 11 bases between.

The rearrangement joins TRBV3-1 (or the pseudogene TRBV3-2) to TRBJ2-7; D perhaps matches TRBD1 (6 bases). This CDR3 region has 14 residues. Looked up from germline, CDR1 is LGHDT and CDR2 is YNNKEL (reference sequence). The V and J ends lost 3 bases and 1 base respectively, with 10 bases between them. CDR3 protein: CASSHLGQSYEQYF. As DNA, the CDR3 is TGTGCCAGCAGCCACCTTGGACAGTCCTACGAGCAGTACTTC.